The T cell receptor (beta chain) described here comes from a study of blood T cell repertoires in COVID-19. Study summary: Both acute and convalescent COVID-19 samples were obtained from the United States, Italy and Spain.

This study enrolled people aged about 18 to 90 from about two dozen US geographic areas. Participant-given clinical history determined each cohort assignment. Exposed enrollees encountered a COVID-19 case at some point within 2 weeks before study entry. Method: immunoSEQ multiplex PCR; TCRdb's copy keeps in-frame clones and lacks some. Among more than 150,000 clones, roughly three quarters were seen once, and the ten largest hold under 15%. The sequenced sample was PBMCs or T cells enriched from blood (not recorded which). The TCR originated in a man between 60 and 75 years old who had been exposed to COVID-19.

CDR3 amino acids: CASSPRTLYEQYF. The DNA of the CDR3 is TGTGCCAGCAGTCCCCGGACACTCTACGAGCAGTACTTC. The chain recombines TRBV12-3 or TRBV12-4 with TRBJ2-7, with D maybe TRBD1 (5 bases). V dropped 5 bases and J dropped 3 bases, with 11 bases sitting between them. The CDR3 has 13 amino acids.